This TCR beta chain appears in the sequencing data of a study of cytomegalovirus exposure and HLA in healthy donors. The study's findings and limits: Sequencing probably produced one cluster of sequence variants that were highly shared. CMV antigen specificity was confirmed in vitro for a few CMV-associated chains.

With respect to this clone: Its antigen is not known.

Vbeta (60) and Jbeta (13) primers were used in the PCR. As originally analysed: Among the unique TCR beta chains that a later analysis counted, about 85 million in all, about 11 million were shared. The protocol was immunoSEQ multiplex PCR, while the TCRdb copy is restricted to in-frame clones and leaves out a portion. For V, J and clone size, that table is used; D and trimming come from the DNA. Of approximately 130,000 clones in the sample, around four fifths were seen once. Though nominally healthy at sampling, donors likely had unrecorded immune exposures. From germline, CDR1 is SGHTA and CDR2 FQGNSA. CDR3 length: 13 amino acids. Trimming removed 10 bases at V and 0 bases at J, with 13 bases between.

The receptor was isolated from a man aged 35-49 years in good health and CMV-seronegative. This chain links TRBV7-2 with TRBJ2-7, with D unresolved. The sequenced sample was PBMCs. CDR3 sequence reads: CAIRTYASYEQYF. The CDR3 nucleotides are TGTGCCATCCGTACTTACGCCTCCTACGAGCAGTACTTC.